The T cell receptor (beta chain) under discussion was sequenced for a study of blood T cells in healthy people across ages. Germline V gene sequence: CDR1 MGHRA, CDR2 YSYEKL. Deletions cut 0 bases from V and 9 bases from J, with 9 bases between. CDR3 length equals 12 residues. Study-level findings and limits: PBMCs were not sorted, which prevented a conclusive comparison of naive versus antigen-experienced cells.

Concerning this clonotype itself: Antigen unknown.

A sample-barcoded 5' primer and a J-beta primer mix were used in a second PCR of roughly 7 to 12 cycles. TCRdb recomputed calls from the 5' RACE reads with MiXCR, one row per CDR3 protein. The sample carries around 970,000 distinct CDR3 sequences, roughly half recorded once. Each sample had at least 6.5 million PBMCs isolated. The chain recombines TRBV4-1 with TRBJ2-7; no clear D gene. Sequencing was carried out using blood. This TCR came from a woman aged 55-70 years in good health. The CDR3 sequence: CASSQDGVGQYF. The CDR3 bases are TGCGCCAGCAGCCAAGATGGGGTAGGGCAGTACTTC.